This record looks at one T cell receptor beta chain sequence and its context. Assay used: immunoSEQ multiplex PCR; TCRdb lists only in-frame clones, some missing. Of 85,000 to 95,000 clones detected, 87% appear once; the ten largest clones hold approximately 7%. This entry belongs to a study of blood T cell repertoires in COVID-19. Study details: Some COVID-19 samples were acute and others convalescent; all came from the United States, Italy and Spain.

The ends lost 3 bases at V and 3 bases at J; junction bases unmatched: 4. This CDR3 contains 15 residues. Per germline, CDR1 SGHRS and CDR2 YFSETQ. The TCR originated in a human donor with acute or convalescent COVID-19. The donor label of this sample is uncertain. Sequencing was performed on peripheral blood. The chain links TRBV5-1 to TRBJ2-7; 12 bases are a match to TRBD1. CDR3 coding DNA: TGCGCCAGCAGCTCCCGGGACAGGGGGCTCTACGAGCAGTACTTC. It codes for CASSSRDRGLYEQYF. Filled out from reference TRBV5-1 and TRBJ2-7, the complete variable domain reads KAGVTQTPRYLIKTRGQQVTLSCSPISGHRSVSWYQQTPGQGLQFLFEYFSETQRNKGNFPGRFSGRQFSNSRSEMNVSTLELGDSALYLCASSSRDRGLYEQYFGPGTRLTVT.